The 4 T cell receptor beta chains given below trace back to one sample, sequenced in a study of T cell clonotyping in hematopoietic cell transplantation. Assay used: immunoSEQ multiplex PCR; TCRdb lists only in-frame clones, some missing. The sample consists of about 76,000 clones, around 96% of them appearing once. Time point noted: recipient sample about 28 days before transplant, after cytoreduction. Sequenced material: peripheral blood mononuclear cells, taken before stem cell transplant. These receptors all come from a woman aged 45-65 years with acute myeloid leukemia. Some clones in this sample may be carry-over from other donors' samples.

The CDR3 bases are TGCAGCGTCGTAGTAAGTGATACGCAGTATTTT. This sequence encodes CSVVVSDTQYF. The rearrangement joins TRBV29-1 to TRBJ2-3, with D uncertain. There are 11 residues in the CDR3. Germline CDR1 SQVTM, CDR2 ANQGSEA. V lost 6 bases and J lost 6, with 10 bases in between.

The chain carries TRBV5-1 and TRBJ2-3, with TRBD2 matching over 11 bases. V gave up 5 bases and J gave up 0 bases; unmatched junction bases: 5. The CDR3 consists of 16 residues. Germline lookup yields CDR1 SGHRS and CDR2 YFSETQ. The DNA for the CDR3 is TGCGCCAGCAGGCAGGGACTAGCGGTTAGCACAGATACGCAGTATTTT. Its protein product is CASRQGLAVSTDTQYF.

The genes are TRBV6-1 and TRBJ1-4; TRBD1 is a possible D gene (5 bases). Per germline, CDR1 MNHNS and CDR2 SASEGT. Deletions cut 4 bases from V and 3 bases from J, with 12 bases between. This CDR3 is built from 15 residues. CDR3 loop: CASSVRTPPNEKLFF. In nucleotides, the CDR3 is TGTGCCAGCAGTGTTCGGACACCGCCTAATGAAAAACTGTTTTTT.

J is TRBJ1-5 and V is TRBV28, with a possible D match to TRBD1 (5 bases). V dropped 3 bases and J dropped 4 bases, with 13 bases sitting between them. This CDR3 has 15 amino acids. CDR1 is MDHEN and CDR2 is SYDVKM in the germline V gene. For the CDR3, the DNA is TGTGCCAGCAGTTTGGTTGACAGTAGGAATCAGCCCCAGCATTTT. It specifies CASSLVDSRNQPQHF.